Given below is one TCR beta chain in context. Authors' methods: Quantification of nucleated cells was approximated via reference gene primer amplification. Measured with immunoSEQ multiplex PCR; TCRdb has only the in-frame clones, and not every one. V, J and clone size reflect that table, while D and trimming were determined from the DNA. The sample has approximately 300,000 clones; around 82% are singletons. This entry belongs to a study of blood T cell repertoires in COVID-19. On the study more broadly: Researchers got acute and convalescent COVID-19 samples from the United States, Italy and Spain. T cells, B-cell-depleted T cells, or PBMCs provided the cDNA or gDNA that served as material.

The CDR3 totals 15 residues. Germline V gives CDR1 SGHDT, CDR2 YYEEEE. V lost 2 bases to trimming and J lost 2 bases, with 12 bases between them. V is TRBV5-6 and J is TRBJ2-3; D might be TRBD1 (5 bases). This receptor was obtained from a woman aged 45 to 65 with acute or convalescent COVID-19. Sequenced input: peripheral blood. DNA for the CDR3: TGTGCCAGCAGCTTAAATACAGGATTCACAGATACGCAGTATTTT. It encodes CASSLNTGFTDTQYF.